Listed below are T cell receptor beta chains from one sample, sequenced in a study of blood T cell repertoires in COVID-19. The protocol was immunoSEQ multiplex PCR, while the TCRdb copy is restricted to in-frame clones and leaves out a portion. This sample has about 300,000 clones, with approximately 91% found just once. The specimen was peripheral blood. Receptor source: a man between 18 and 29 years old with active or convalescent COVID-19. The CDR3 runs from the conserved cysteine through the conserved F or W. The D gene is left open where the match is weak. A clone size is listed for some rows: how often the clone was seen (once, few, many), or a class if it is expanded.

CASSVAAGGPYEQYF	TGTGCCAGCAGCGTAGCAGCGGGGGGGCCATACGAGCAGTACTTC	TRBJ2-7	-	TRBV9	TRBD2
CASSFAGVTEAFF	TGTGCCAGCAGTTTCGCAGGGGTCACTGAAGCTTTCTTT	TRBJ1-1	-	TRBV12-3/TRBV12-4	-
CAWGSPGATNYGYTF	TGTGCCTGGGGCTCCCCGGGAGCAACTAACTATGGCTACACCTTC	TRBJ1-2	once	TRBV30	-
CASRIGTEGNQPQHF	TGTGCCAGTCGGATTGGGACAGAAGGCAATCAGCCCCAGCATTTT	TRBJ1-5	once	TRBV6-5	TRBD1
CASSPRTGANTGELFF	TGTGCCAGCTCACCTCGGACAGGGGCGAACACCGGGGAGCTGTTTTTT	TRBJ2-2	once	TRBV18	TRBD1
CASGLGGGSYEQYF	TGTGCTAGTGGTTTGGGCGGGGGTTCCTACGAGCAGTACTTC	TRBJ2-7	many	TRBV12-5	TRBD2
CAISVGGVGQPQHF	TGTGCCATCAGTGTAGGGGGGGTGGGTCAGCCCCAGCATTTT	TRBJ1-5	-	TRBV10-3	-
CASSGEETGSQPQHF	TGTGCCAGCTCGGGGGAGGAGACAGGGAGTCAGCCCCAGCATTTT	TRBJ1-5	-	TRBV6-5	TRBD1
CASSESKETQYF	TGTGCCAGCAGTGAGAGCAAAGAGACCCAGTACTTC	TRBJ2-5	-	TRBV6-1	-
CASSAGTGGEQYF	TGTGCCAGCAGCGCCGGGACAGGGGGAGAGCAGTACTTC	TRBJ2-7	-	TRBV9	TRBD1
CASSPPSGSPGNTIYF	TGTGCCAGTAGCCCCCCTTCAGGGTCCCCTGGAAACACCATATATTTT	TRBJ1-3	-	TRBV19	-
CASSLDRTGAFF	TGTGCCAGCAGCTTGGATAGGACAGGGGCCTTCTTT	TRBJ1-1	-	TRBV5-4	TRBD1
CASSLDGVRGRNGYTF	TGTGCCAGCAGCTTAGATGGGGTTAGGGGTCGTAATGGCTACACCTTC	TRBJ1-2	-	TRBV7-9	-
CASTGDTFQEAQYF	TGTGCCAGCACCGGGGACACCTTCCAAGAGGCCCAGTACTTC	TRBJ2-5	-	TRBV2	-
CASSADRSSYEQYF	TGTGCCAGCTCAGCGGACAGGTCCTCCTACGAGCAGTACTTC	TRBJ2-7	-	TRBV18	TRBD1
CASSGAYYEQYF	TGTGCCAGCAGCGGGGCATACTACGAGCAGTACTTC	TRBJ2-7	-	TRBV11-2	-
CASSQGLAGPNEQFF	TGCGCCAGCAGCCAGGGACTAGCGGGGCCGAATGAGCAGTTCTTC	TRBJ2-1	-	TRBV4-1	TRBD2
CASRDDRLGEAFF	TGTGCCAGCAGAGATGACAGGTTGGGTGAAGCTTTCTTT	TRBJ1-1	-	TRBV5-6	-
CASTHVDRGLPTF	TGTGCCAGCACTCACGTGGACAGGGGGTTGCCGACCTTC	TRBJ1-2	-	TRBV18	TRBD1
CASSQVRGNSPLHF	TGTGCCAGCAGCCAAGTCCGGGGAAATTCACCCCTCCACTTT	TRBJ1-6	few	TRBV3-1/TRBV3-2	-
CASSHTGGGSTDTQYF	TGTGCCAGCAGTCACACTGGCGGGGGGTCCACAGATACGCAGTATTTT	TRBJ2-3	-	TRBV6-2/TRBV6-3	TRBD2
CASTDGQGVEETQYF	TGTGCCAGTACCGATGGACAGGGGGTAGAAGAGACCCAGTACTTC	TRBJ2-5	-	TRBV19	TRBD1
CASSPGTGKTEKLFF	TGTGCCAGCAGCCCCGGGACAGGGAAGACTGAAAAACTGTTTTTT	TRBJ1-4	few	TRBV7-7	TRBD1
CASSISQGNQPQHF	TGTGCCAGTAGTATTTCACAGGGCAATCAGCCCCAGCATTTT	TRBJ1-5	few	TRBV19	-
CASSHGQGLSSPLHF	TGTGCCAGCAGTCACGGACAGGGGTTAAGTTCACCCCTCCACTTT	TRBJ1-6	-	TRBV6-5	TRBD1
CASNGGGANYGYTF	TGTGCCAGCAACGGGGGAGGGGCTAACTATGGCTACACCTTC	TRBJ1-2	-	TRBV9	-
CASIRWGQGHGELFF	TGTGCCAGCATAAGATGGGGACAGGGCCACGGGGAGCTGTTTTTT	TRBJ2-2	-	TRBV2	TRBD1
CASRLLITATNEKLFF	TGCGCCAGCAGACTACTCATCACGGCAACTAATGAAAAACTGTTTTTT	TRBJ1-4	-	TRBV10-1	-
CASSPGEEGLFF	TGTGCCAGCAGCCCGGGCGAAGAGGGGCTGTTTTTT	TRBJ2-2	-	TRBV14	-
CASSQDEEGAYEQYF	TGTGCCAGCAGCCAAGATGAAGAGGGGGCCTACGAGCAGTACTTC	TRBJ2-7	-	TRBV3-1/TRBV3-2	-
CASSLALEALNQPQHF	TGTGCCAGCAGCTTAGCGCTTGAAGCACTCAATCAGCCCCAGCATTTT	TRBJ1-5	-	TRBV7-4	-
CASSSPKGAGLGEKLFF	TGTGCCAGCAGTTCGCCGAAGGGGGCAGGTCTAGGTGAAAAACTGTTTTTT	TRBJ1-4	-	TRBV27	TRBD1
CASGPTLTYEQYF	TGTGCTAGTGGTCCGACTTTAACCTACGAGCAGTACTTC	TRBJ2-7	few	TRBV12-5	-
CASSQNLYNEQFF	TGTGCCAGCAGCCAAAACCTATATAATGAGCAGTTCTTC	TRBJ2-1	-	TRBV3-1/TRBV3-2	-
CASSFLAGFGGELFF	TGTGCCAGCAGCTTCCTAGCGGGGTTCGGCGGGGAGCTGTTTTTT	TRBJ2-2	-	TRBV5-8	TRBD2
CASSLRQSTDTQYF	TGTGCCAGCAGCTTACGACAGAGCACAGATACGCAGTATTTT	TRBJ2-3	-	TRBV27	-
CASSSPRDTEAFF	TGTGCCAGCAGCTCTCCGAGGGACACTGAAGCTTTCTTT	TRBJ1-1	-	TRBV13	-
CASGTEETQYF	TGTGCCAGCGGGACAGAAGAGACCCAGTACTTC	TRBJ2-5	-	TRBV7-9	TRBD1
CASSLASGGPYRREQFF	TGTGCCAGCAGCTTAGCTAGCGGGGGGCCGTATAGGAGAGAGCAGTTCTTC	TRBJ2-1	-	TRBV7-6	TRBD2
CASSWGGDGGAYNEQFF	TGTGCCAGCAGCTGGGGGGGTGATGGCGGGGCTTACAATGAGCAGTTCTTC	TRBJ2-1	medium-sized	TRBV7-8	TRBD2
CASSQQAGGPNTGELFF	TGTGCCAGCAGCCAACAAGCGGGGGGGCCGAACACCGGGGAGCTGTTTTTT	TRBJ2-2	-	TRBV9	TRBD2
CASSLSRGQGATYEQYF	TGTGCCAGCAGCTTAAGCCGGGGACAGGGGGCAACCTACGAGCAGTACTTC	TRBJ2-7	-	TRBV7-9	TRBD1
CASSQDFQGWYEQYF	TGCGCCAGCAGCCAAGATTTCCAGGGGTGGTACGAGCAGTACTTC	TRBJ2-7	-	TRBV4-1	-
CASSALSGLLEKLFF	TGTGCCAGCAGTGCCTTATCGGGACTCTTAGAAAAACTGTTTTTT	TRBJ1-4	-	TRBV25-1	-
CASSYWRNEKLFF	TGTGCCAGCAGTTACTGGAGAAATGAAAAACTGTTTTTT	TRBJ1-4	-	TRBV6-2/TRBV6-3	-
CASSDPATGGRGYNEQFF	TGTGCCAGCAGTGACCCGGCCACCGGGGGGCGCGGATACAATGAGCAGTTCTTC	TRBJ2-1	-	TRBV6-1	-
CASSSDSFYGYTF	TGTGCCAGCAGCTCCGACAGCTTCTATGGCTACACCTTC	TRBJ1-2	-	TRBV5-6	-
CASSYSSGGTEAFF	TGTGCCAGCAGTTACTCGAGCGGGGGCACTGAAGCTTTCTTT	TRBJ1-1	-	TRBV6-5	-
CASSLAKGGGAVNEQFF	TGTGCCAGCAGCTTGGCCAAGGGCGGGGGGGCCGTTAATGAGCAGTTCTTC	TRBJ2-1	-	TRBV5-4	TRBD2
CASSPQGVQDTEAFF	TGTGCCAGCAGCCCACAGGGGGTGCAGGACACTGAAGCTTTCTTT	TRBJ1-1	many	TRBV5-5	TRBD1
CASSERGYEQYF	TGTGCCAGCAGTGAGAGAGGCTACGAGCAGTACTTC	TRBJ2-7	-	TRBV6-1	-
CASLNIQGGSNEKLFF	TGTGCCAGCCTAAATATACAGGGGGGCAGTAATGAAAAACTGTTTTTT	TRBJ1-4	-	TRBV2	TRBD1
CASSQHILADPYEQYF	TGTGCCAGCAGCCAACATATACTAGCGGATCCCTACGAGCAGTACTTC	TRBJ2-7	-	TRBV6-2/TRBV6-3	TRBD2